A single sample gave rise to the 30 T cell receptor beta chains below, sequenced in a study of sequential checkpoint blockade in melanoma. Here immunoSEQ multiplex PCR was the method, and the copy in TCRdb shows in-frame clones only, minus some. The profile shows around 4,500 clones, about 54% of them singletons. Regarding treatment: randomized to nivolumab then ipilimumab (arm A) or the reverse (arm B). The specimen comprised CD8+ T cells sorted from blood (inferred from file names), sampled from a patient given nivolumab and ipilimumab in sequence. Every receptor here comes from a human donor with melanoma.

J is TRBJ2-3 and V is TRBV27; the match to TRBD2 covers 7 bases. V lost 0 bases and J lost 0; bases outside the gene matches: 15. Germline V gene sequence: CDR1 MNHEY, CDR2 SMNVEV (reference sequence). The CDR3 covers 20 residues. The CDR3 protein is CASSLSPPNQAGVSTDTQYF. The CDR3 DNA follows: TGTGCCAGCAGTTTATCGCCCCCTAATCAGGCGGGAGTGAGCACAGATACGCAGTATTTT.

The J gene is TRBJ2-1, the V gene TRBV27, with D tentatively TRBD2 (5 bases). The germline V gene encodes CDR1 MNHEY and CDR2 SMNVEV (reference sequence). Trimming shortened V by 3 bases and J by 8 bases, and 11 bases separated the two germline ends. This CDR3 is built from 13 residues. The CDR3 protein is CASSFLGVDEQFF. CDR3 nucleotides: TGTGCCAGCAGTTTTTTGGGAGTAGATGAGCAGTTCTTC.

J is TRBJ2-1 and V is TRBV4-3; TRBD2 aligns across 13 bases. Trimming cost V 1 base and J 8 bases; bases outside gene matches: 5. Germline CDR1 LGHNA, CDR2 YSLEER. CDR3 length equals 16 residues. The CDR3 reads CASSQGTSGSLDEQFF. The CDR3 coding sequence is TGCGCCAGCAGCCAAGGGACTAGCGGGAGTCTGGATGAGCAGTTCTTC.

This clone has a handful of counts. Here the CDR3 reads CAWSVYGKRELFF. CDR3 bases: TGTGCCTGGAGTGTATACGGGAAGAGGGAGCTGTTTTTT. This sequence joins TRBV30 and TRBJ2-2, with a weak D call TRBD2 (5 bases). CDR1 is GTSNPN and CDR2 is SVGIG in the germline V gene (reference sequence). Trimming removed 0 bases at V and 9 bases at J, with 11 bases between. The CDR3 spans 13 residues. The full variable domain, its missing parts supplied by reference TRBV30 and TRBJ2-2, is SQTIHQWPATLVQPVGSPLSLECTVEGTSNPNLYWYRQAAGRGLQLLFYSVGIGQISSEVPQNLSASRPQDRQFILSSKKLLLSDSGFYLCAWSVYGKRELFFGEGSRLTVL.

This clone was counted a few times. The J gene is TRBJ2-1, the V gene TRBV28, with D possibly being TRBD1 (5 bases). This CDR3 spans 11 amino acids. CDR1 MDHEN and CDR2 SYDVKM come from the germline V gene. Between the trimmed V and J ends, which lost 4 bases and 8 bases, there was a span of 6 bases. DNA for the CDR3: TGTGCCAGCAGTTGGGGCCATGAGCAGTTCTTC. It yields the protein CASSWGHEQFF.

V usage is TRBV28 and J usage is TRBJ1-1, with D uncertain. Looked up from germline, CDR1 is MDHEN and CDR2 is SYDVKM. The V gene lost 6 bases and the J gene lost 3 bases, with 23 bases spanning the gap. This CDR3 comprises 17 residues. The DNA of the CDR3 is TGTGCCAGCAGCCGCCCAACGGAGGAAATAATGGACACTGAAGCTTTCTTT. This encodes CASSRPTEEIMDTEAFF.

The gene calls are TRBV6-1 and TRBJ2-2, with D uncertain. Germline CDR1 MNHNS, CDR2 SASEGT. V was clipped by 4 bases and J by 6 bases, with 9 bases between them. This CDR3 is 13 amino acids long. DNA of the CDR3: TGTGCCAGCAGTGCGACACGCCCCGGGGAGCTGTTTTTT. Protein: CASSATRPGELFF.

V usage is TRBV10-1 and J usage is TRBJ2-2; TRBD2 matches 10 bases. CDR1 and CDR2 (germline): WNHNN, SYGVQD (reference sequence). This CDR3 region has 18 residues. The ends lost 4 bases at V and 4 bases at J; junction bases unmatched: 12. CDR3 DNA sequence: TGCGCCAGCAGTGGGATAGCGGGAGGAGGATTTGGCACCGGGGAGCTGTTTTTT. Residues: CASSGIAGGGFGTGELFF.

The chain uses TRBV27 and TRBJ1-1; D is ambiguous. V lost 6 bases, J lost 1 base, and 9 bases lay in between. The CDR3 length is 13 residues. Germline CDR1 reads MNHEY; CDR2 reads SMNVEV (reference sequence). The CDR3 spells CASSPGWNTEAFF. For the CDR3, the DNA is TGTGCCAGCAGCCCCGGTTGGAACACTGAAGCTTTCTTT.

The V and J genes are TRBV28 and TRBJ2-5; D remains ambiguous. CDR1 is MDHEN and CDR2 is SYDVKM in the germline V gene. CDR3 length: 14 amino acids. With 1 base removed from V and 5 bases from J, the gap between germline ends came to 11 bases. CDR3 DNA: TGTGCCAGCAGTTTATATTCTGCTACGGAGACCCAGTACTTC. It translates to CASSLYSATETQYF.

The genes are TRBV2 and TRBJ2-7; TRBD2 might be the D (5 bases). V lost 9 bases to trimming and J lost 1 base, with 7 bases between them. The CDR3 consists of 11 residues. Germline lookup yields CDR1 SNHLY and CDR2 FYNNEI. CDR3 coding DNA: TGTGCCAGTGGACTGTCCTACGAGCAGTACTTC. Its translation: CASGLSYEQYF.

J is TRBJ2-3 and V is TRBV7-2, with 11 bases lining up with TRBD2. Unmatched junction bases numbered 5, after V lost 4 bases and J lost 2 bases. CDR1 SGHTA and CDR2 FQGNSA come from the germline V gene. The length of the CDR3 is 16 residues. The CDR3, as DNA: TGTGCCAGCAGCTCGATAGCGGGAGGGCACACAGATACGCAGTATTTT. This gives the protein CASSSIAGGHTDTQYF. The variable domain in full, completed from reference TRBV7-2 and TRBJ2-3, reads GAGVSQSPSNKVTEKGKDVELRCDPISGHTALYWYRQSLGQGLEFLIYFQGNSAPDKSGLPSDRFSAERTGGSVSTLTIQRTQQEDSAVYLCASSSIAGGHTDTQYFGPGTRLTVL.

The chain employs TRBV30 and TRBJ2-7; D uncertain. Looked up from germline, CDR1 is GTSNPN and CDR2 is SVGIG (reference sequence). Trimming shortened V by 0 bases and J by 5 bases, and 11 bases separated the two germline ends. CDR3 length: 13 residues. Here the CDR3 DNA reads TGTGCCTGGAGTGTAGGAGTGGGTAACGAGCAGTACTTC. Protein product: CAWSVGVGNEQYF.

By share, this clone ranks as large. The J gene is TRBJ2-7, the V gene TRBV19, with TRBD1 matching 8 bases. After removal of 7 bases from V and 3 bases from J, the junction contained 11 bases not matched to a gene. Germline V gene sequence: CDR1 LNHDA, CDR2 SQIVND (reference sequence). There are 15 residues in the CDR3. The CDR3, as DNA: TGTGCCAGTAAGATCTCCGGGACAGGACTCTACGAGCAGTACTTC. It is translated as CASKISGTGLYEQYF.

The chain couples TRBV27 to TRBJ1-2; the match to TRBD1 covers 7 bases. The ends lost 0 bases at V and 8 bases at J; junction bases unmatched: 6. The CDR3 consists of 14 residues. Germline V gene lookup returns CDR1 MNHEY and CDR2 SMNVEV (reference sequence). CDR3 sequence: CASSLSTGTAGYTF. CDR3 DNA sequence: TGTGCCAGCAGTTTATCGACAGGGACGGCCGGCTACACCTTC.

This chain uses TRBV30 with TRBJ2-5; the D gene is possibly TRBD2 (6 bases). The CDR3 covers 12 residues. Germline assignment: CDR1 GTSNPN and CDR2 SVGIG (reference sequence). V lost 8 bases and J lost 4, with 14 bases in between. CDR3 sequence (DNA): TGTGCCACGCTGGGACTTGGAGAGACCCAGTACTTC. Protein: CATLGLGETQYF.

V is TRBV27 and J is TRBJ2-7; no clear D. The CDR3 runs to 12 residues. The germline CDR1 and CDR2 sequences are MNHEY and SMNVEV (reference sequence). V shed 4 bases and J shed 6 bases, with 10 bases lying between them. The CDR3 sequence is CASSYSAGEQYF. As DNA, the CDR3 is TGTGCCAGCAGTTACTCAGCAGGCGAGCAGTACTTC.

By share, this clone counts as medium-sized. The gene calls are TRBV15 and TRBJ2-1; tentative D call: TRBD2 (5 bases). Germline values: CDR1 LNHNV, CDR2 YYDKDF (reference sequence). The CDR3 runs 10 residues. V was pared by 9 bases and J by 10 bases, with 10 bases between. This CDR3 is CATPRGEQFF. The CDR3 region has the DNA TGTGCCACTCCTCGGGGAGAGCAGTTCTTC.

V is TRBV7-9 and J is TRBJ1-5, with 7 bases identical to TRBD1. The ends lost 6 bases at V and 1 base at J; junction bases unmatched: 12. CDR3 length: 17 amino acids. CDR1 SEHNR and CDR2 FQNEAQ come from the germline V gene (reference sequence). For the CDR3, the DNA is TGTGCCAGCAGTTCGTCTTTCGACAGGGCCAGCAATCAGCCCCAGCATTTT. It codes for CASSSSFDRASNQPQHF.

The chain joins TRBV28 to TRBJ2-7; 7 bases fit TRBD1. Germline V CDR1 and CDR2: MDHEN, SYDVKM. This CDR3 is built from 13 residues. V was clipped by 5 bases and J by 2 bases; unmatched bases: 3. The CDR3 DNA is TGTGCCAGCAGTAGGGACAGCCCCTACGAGCAGTACTTC. Encoded protein: CASSRDSPYEQYF.

The chain has TRBV7-3 and TRBJ2-1; D possibly corresponds to TRBD2 (6 bases). Per germline, CDR1 SGHTA and CDR2 FQGTGA. This CDR3 region has 15 residues. Between the trimmed V and J ends, which lost 2 bases and 7 bases, there was a span of 15 bases. The CDR3 region is CASSLYEAGLNEQFF. The CDR3 DNA follows: TGTGCCAGCAGCTTATACGAGGCGGGACTGAATGAGCAGTTCTTC. Drawing the rest from reference TRBV7-3 and TRBJ2-1, the complete variable domain is GAGVSQTPSNKVTEKGKYVELRCDPISGHTALYWYRQSLGQGPEFLIYFQGTGAADDSGLPNDRFFAVRPEGSVSTLKIQRTERGDSAVYLCASSLYEAGLNEQFFGPGTRLTVL.

This clone was counted between two and nine times. This rearrangement joins TRBV9 to TRBJ2-7; 14 nucleotides match TRBD2. V lost 0 bases to trimming and J lost 5 bases; unmatched junction nucleotides: 1. CDR1 is SGDLS and CDR2 is YYNGEE in the germline V gene. CDR3 length equals 15 residues. The chain's CDR3 is CASSVGGLAGDEQYF. Written as DNA, the CDR3 is TGTGCCAGCAGCGTAGGGGGACTAGCGGGAGACGAGCAGTACTTC.

This chain connects TRBV7-9 to TRBJ2-1, with 7 bases identical to TRBD2. Germline CDR1 reads SEHNR; CDR2 reads FQNEAQ (reference sequence). CDR3 size: 16 residues. V was clipped by 5 bases and J by 0 bases; unmatched bases: 7. The CDR3 nucleotides are TGTGCCAGCAGCCCGGTAGGGACTATCTCCTACAATGAGCAGTTCTTC. It codes for CASSPVGTISYNEQFF.

The chain has TRBV18 and TRBJ1-2, with D perhaps matching TRBD1 (6 bases). The CDR3 totals 13 residues. Deletions cut 4 bases from V and 9 bases from J, with 15 bases between. The germline V gene encodes CDR1 KGHSH and CDR2 LQKENI. The CDR3 DNA follows: TGTGCCAGCTCACGCACAGGGATGAAGAGCTACACCTTC. This gives the protein CASSRTGMKSYTF.

The chain's CDR3 is CASSYQGWDQPQHF. The DNA for the CDR3 is TGTGCCAGCAGTTACCAGGGATGGGATCAGCCCCAGCATTTT. V and J are TRBV6-5 and TRBJ1-5; possible D gene TRBD1, 5 bases. With 2 bases removed from V and 5 bases from J, the gap between germline ends came to 10 bases. In germline, CDR1 is MNHEY, CDR2 SVGAGI. The CDR3 sequence is 14 residues long.

J is TRBJ2-7 and V is TRBV4-1; 8 nucleotides align to TRBD1. Germline values: CDR1 MGHRA, CDR2 YSYEKL. J lost 4 bases, V lost 3 bases, and 5 bases had no gene match. CDR3 length: 14 amino acids. The CDR3: CASSHSGGSYEQYF. CDR3 coding DNA: TGCGCCAGCAGCCACTCAGGGGGCAGTTACGAGCAGTACTTC.

In its sample, this clone was seen a few times. This chain links TRBV14 with TRBJ2-7, with D perhaps matching TRBD1 (5 bases). Trimming removed 2 bases from V and 7 bases from J, with 21 bases in between. CDR3 length: 16 amino acids. Germline loops: CDR1 SGHDN, CDR2 FVKESK. The chain's CDR3 is CASSQYQGPPQSEQYF. In DNA form, the CDR3 reads TGTGCCAGCAGCCAATATCAGGGCCCCCCGCAATCAGAGCAGTACTTC.

In this sample, this clone turned up a few times. One end of the junction varies from germline; a read error may be responsible. The rearrangement uses TRBV5-3 and TRBJ2-1, with 7 bases that match TRBD2. TRBV5-3 is an ORF for which the function is uncertain. The CDR3 is 11 amino acids. The CDR3 spells CASSLGGGLFF. The CDR3 DNA follows: TGTGCCAGCAGCTTGGGGGGGGGTTTGTTCTTC.

This clone was seen a handful of times. The chain uses TRBV28 and TRBJ2-3; 8 bases line up with TRBD2. This CDR3 region has 15 residues. V trimming: 2 bases; J trimming: 4 bases; junction bases outside the gene matches: 5. Germline CDR1 is MDHEN and CDR2 is SYDVKM. The CDR3 region is CASSLITSGSDTQYF. The CDR3 coding sequence is TGTGCCAGCAGTTTAATAACTAGCGGATCAGATACGCAGTATTTT.

The chain is built from TRBV29-1 and TRBJ2-7, with 11 positions matching TRBD2. The CDR3 totals 16 residues. The V gene end was trimmed by 7 bases and the J gene end by 2 bases; junction bases not matched to a gene: 13. Germline V gene sequence: CDR1 SQVTM, CDR2 ANQGSEA. In DNA, the CDR3 is TGCAGCGCCTCAGGGACTAGCGGCCTTCAAACCTACGAGCAGTACTTC. Translation: CSASGTSGLQTYEQYF.